Listed below are T cell receptor beta chains from one sample, sequenced in a study of blood T cell repertoires in COVID-19. The protocol was immunoSEQ multiplex PCR, while the TCRdb copy is restricted to in-frame clones and leaves out a portion. The data hold around 200,000 clones, with 89% observed a single time. The sequencing sample was made of peripheral blood. The receptors were sampled from a man in his forties with acute or convalescent COVID-19. The CDR3 runs from the conserved cysteine through the conserved F or W. A D gene is named only where the DNA matches it firmly.

TRBV2	NA	TRBJ2-5	CASSLLLQETQYF
TRBV5-4	TRBD2	TRBJ2-3	CASSGPGLGEWDTQYF
TRBV4-1	NA	TRBJ1-6	CASHPASPLHF
TRBV30	NA	TRBJ1-6	CAWSRDGTINSPLHF
TRBV7-9	NA	TRBJ1-6	CASSLSGYNSPLHF
TRBV5-4	NA	TRBJ1-1	CASSVRGSTEAFF
TRBV11-2	TRBD1	TRBJ2-2	CASSLGQGSGELFF
TRBV7-9	NA	TRBJ1-1	CAVADRDPAEAFF
TRBV3-1/TRBV3-2	TRBD2	TRBJ2-7	CASSPGLAVSYEQYF
TRBV12-3/TRBV12-4	TRBD1	TRBJ1-2	CASRSTGGNGYTF
TRBV6-5	TRBD1	TRBJ1-1	CASSPRRDRTWAFF
TRBV11-3	NA	TRBJ2-5	CASSREGGETQYF
TRBV18	NA	TRBJ1-3	CASSPESGGNTIYF
TRBV3-1/TRBV3-2	NA	TRBJ2-7	CASSQIGLSYEQYF
TRBV12-3/TRBV12-4	NA	TRBJ1-1	CASSFLEDSEAFF